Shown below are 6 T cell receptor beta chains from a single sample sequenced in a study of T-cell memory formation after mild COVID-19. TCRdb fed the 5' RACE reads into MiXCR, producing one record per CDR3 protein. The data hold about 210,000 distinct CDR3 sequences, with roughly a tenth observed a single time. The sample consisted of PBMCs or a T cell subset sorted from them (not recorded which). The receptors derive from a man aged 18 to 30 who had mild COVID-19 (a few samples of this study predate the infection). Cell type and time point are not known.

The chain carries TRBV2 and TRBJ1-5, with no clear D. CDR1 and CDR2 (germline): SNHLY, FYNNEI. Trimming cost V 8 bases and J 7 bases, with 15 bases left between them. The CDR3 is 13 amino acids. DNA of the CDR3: TGTGCCAGCTCTAAGGAAGCGGGCCAGCCCCAGCATTTT. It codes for CASSKEAGQPQHF. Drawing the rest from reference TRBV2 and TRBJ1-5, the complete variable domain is EPEVTQTPSHQVTQMGQEVILRCVPISNHLYFYWYRQILGQKVEFLVSFYNNEISEKSEIFDDQFSVERPDGSNFTLKIRSTKLEDSAMYFCASSKEAGQPQHFGDGTRLSIL.

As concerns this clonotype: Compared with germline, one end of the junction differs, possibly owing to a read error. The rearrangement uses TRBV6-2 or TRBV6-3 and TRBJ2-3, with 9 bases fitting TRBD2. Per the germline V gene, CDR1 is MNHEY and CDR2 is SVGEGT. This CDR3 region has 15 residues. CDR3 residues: CASSSQPGAGGAPCF. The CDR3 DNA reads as TGTGCCAGCAGTTCCCAGCCGGGAGCGGGGGGCGCCCCGTGTTTT.

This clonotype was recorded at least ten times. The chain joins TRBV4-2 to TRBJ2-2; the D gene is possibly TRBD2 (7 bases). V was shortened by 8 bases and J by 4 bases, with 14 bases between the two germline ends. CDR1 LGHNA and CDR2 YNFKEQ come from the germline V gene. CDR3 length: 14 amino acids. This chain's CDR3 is CASSRGAVTGELFF. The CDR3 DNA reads TGTGCCAGCTCCCGGGGGGCGGTCACCGGGGAGCTGTTTTTT.

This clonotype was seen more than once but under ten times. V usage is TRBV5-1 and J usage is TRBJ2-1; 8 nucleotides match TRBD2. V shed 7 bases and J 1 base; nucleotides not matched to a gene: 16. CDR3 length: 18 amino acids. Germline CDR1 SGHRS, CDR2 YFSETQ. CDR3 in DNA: TGCGCCAGCTCCGTGACCGCGGGGGGCTCGTCGTCCTACAATGAGCAGTTCTTC. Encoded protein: CASSVTAGGSSSYNEQFF.

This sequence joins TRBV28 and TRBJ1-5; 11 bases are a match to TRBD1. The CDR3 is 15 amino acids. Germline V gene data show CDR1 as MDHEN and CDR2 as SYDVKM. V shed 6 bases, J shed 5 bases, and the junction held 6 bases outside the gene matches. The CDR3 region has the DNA TGTGCCAGCAGGCCTCAGGACAGGGGGCATCAGCCCCAGCATTTT. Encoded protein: CASRPQDRGHQPQHF.

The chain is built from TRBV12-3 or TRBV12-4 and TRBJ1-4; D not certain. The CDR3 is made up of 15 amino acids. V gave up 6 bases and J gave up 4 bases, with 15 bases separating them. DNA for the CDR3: TGTGCCAGCAGCCCCAACTTCAACAGTAATGAAAAACTGTTTTTT. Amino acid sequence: CASSPNFNSNEKLFF.